These T cell receptor beta chains were read from a single sample in a study of blood T cell repertoires in COVID-19. Sequencing was performed with immunoSEQ multiplex PCR; in TCRdb, only in-frame clones are kept and a portion is missing. This repertoire shows tens of thousands of clones, around four fifths found once; its top ten account for roughly 8.9%. Sequenced material: peripheral blood. These receptors were taken from a human donor in a cohort sampled during active COVID-19. Both conserved end residues are part of each CDR3. D genes are given only for firm matches. Clone size is not always given. Where it is, it says once, few, many or a class for expanded clones.

d_call	v_call	j_call	clone_size	cdr3_nt	cdr3_aa
NA	TRBV11-1	TRBJ2-3	NA	TGTGCCAGCAGCGTGGCAATCCTAGGAGATACGCAGTATTTT	CASSVAILGDTQYF
NA	TRBV5-1	TRBJ1-1	NA	TGCGCCAGCAGCTTGAGACAGAACACTGAAGCTTTCTTT	CASSLRQNTEAFF
NA	TRBV23-1	TRBJ2-1	NA	TGCGCCAGCAGTCACAGGGGCCATGAGCAGTTCTTC	CASSHRGHEQFF
NA	TRBV3-1/TRBV3-2	TRBJ2-7	NA	TGTGCCAGCAGCCAGACTTGGGACTCCACCTACGAGCAGTACTTC	CASSQTWDSTYEQYF
NA	TRBV12-3/TRBV12-4	TRBJ2-7	NA	TGTGCCAGCAGCCTGGGAGGCCTCTCCGAGCAGTACTTC	CASSLGGLSEQYF
NA	TRBV11-2	TRBJ2-1	NA	TGTGCCAGCAGCTCCCCTCGGGCGGGGGCCGGGAATGAGCAGTTCTTC	CASSSPRAGAGNEQFF
NA	TRBV9	TRBJ1-2	NA	TGTGCCAGCAGCGTAGGGCAGGGCAACTATGGCTACACCTTC	CASSVGQGNYGYTF
TRBD2	TRBV7-3	TRBJ2-1	NA	TGTGCCAGCAGCTTACTAGCGGGGGCCGAGCAGTTCTTC	CASSLLAGAEQFF
NA	TRBV2	TRBJ1-4	NA	TGTGCCAGCAGTGACCATCAGGTTAATGAAAAACTGTTTTTT	CASSDHQVNEKLFF
NA	TRBV12-3/TRBV12-4	TRBJ2-1	few	TGTGCCAGCAGTACCCGGGACAATGAGCAGTTCTTC	CASSTRDNEQFF
NA	TRBV6-4	TRBJ1-5	NA	TGTGCCAGCAGTGGACAGGAAAATCAGCCCCAGCATTTT	CASSGQENQPQHF